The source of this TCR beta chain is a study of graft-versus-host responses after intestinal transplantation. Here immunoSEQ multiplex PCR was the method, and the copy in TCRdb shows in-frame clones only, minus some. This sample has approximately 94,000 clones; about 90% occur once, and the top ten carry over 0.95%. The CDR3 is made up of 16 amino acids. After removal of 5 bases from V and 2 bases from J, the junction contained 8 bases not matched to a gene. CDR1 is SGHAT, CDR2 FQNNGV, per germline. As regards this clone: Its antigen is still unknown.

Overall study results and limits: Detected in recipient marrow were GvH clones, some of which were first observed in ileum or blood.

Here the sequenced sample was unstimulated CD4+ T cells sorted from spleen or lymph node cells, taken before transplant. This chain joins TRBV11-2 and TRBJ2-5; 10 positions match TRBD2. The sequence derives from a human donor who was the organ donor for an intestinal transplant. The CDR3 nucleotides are TGTGCCAGCAGCGGTTTAGCGGGGGGAAGGCAAGAGACCCAGTACTTC. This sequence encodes CASSGLAGGRQETQYF.